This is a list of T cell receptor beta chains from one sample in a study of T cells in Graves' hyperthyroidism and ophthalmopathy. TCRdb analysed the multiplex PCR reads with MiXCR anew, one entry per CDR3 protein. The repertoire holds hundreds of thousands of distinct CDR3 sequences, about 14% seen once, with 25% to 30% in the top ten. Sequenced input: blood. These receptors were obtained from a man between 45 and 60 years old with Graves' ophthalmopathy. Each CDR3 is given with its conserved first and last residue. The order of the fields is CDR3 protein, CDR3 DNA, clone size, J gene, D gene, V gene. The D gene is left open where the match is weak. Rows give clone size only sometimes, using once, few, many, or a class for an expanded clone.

CDR3: CATSDLSGSYPHTQYF
DNA: TGTGCCACCAGTGACCTTAGCGGGAGTTATCCTCATACGCAGTATTTT
size: many
J: TRBJ2-3
D: TRBD2
V: TRBV24-1

CDR3: CASSLSGELNEQFF
DNA: TGCGCCAGCAGCTTGTCGGGAGAATTGAATGAGCAGTTCTTC
size: few
J: TRBJ2-1
D: NA
V: TRBV5-1

CDR3: CATSVSASGSTDTQYF
DNA: TGTGCCACCAGTGTAAGCGCTAGCGGGAGCACAGATACGCAGTATTTT
size: few
J: TRBJ2-3
D: TRBD2
V: TRBV24-1

CDR3: CASSNRNRGTNEKLFF
DNA: TGTGCCAGCAGCAACCGCAATAGAGGGACTAATGAAAAACTGTTTTTT
size: NA
J: TRBJ1-4
D: NA
V: TRBV5-4

CDR3: CSGSANLNEQFF
DNA: TGCAGTGGTAGTGCGAACCTAAATGAGCAGTTCTTC
size: many
J: TRBJ2-1
D: NA
V: TRBV20-1

CDR3: CASSPGQGTGELFF
DNA: TGTGCCAGCAGCCCCGGACAGGGCACCGGGGAGCTGTTTTTT
size: many
J: TRBJ2-2
D: TRBD1
V: TRBV3-1

CDR3: CASSLAGTATGELFF
DNA: TGTGCCAGCAGCTTAGCCGGGACAGCGACCGGGGAGCTGTTTTTT
size: many
J: TRBJ2-2
D: TRBD1
V: TRBV7-9

CDR3: CSASTETYEQYF
DNA: TGCAGTGCTTCGACTGAGACCTACGAGCAGTACTTC
size: NA
J: TRBJ2-7
D: NA
V: TRBV20-1

CDR3: CASSDGVDPSEQYF
DNA: TGTGCCAGCAGCGATGGTGTGGACCCCTCGGAGCAGTACTTC
size: many
J: TRBJ2-7
D: NA
V: TRBV12-3/TRBV12-4

CDR3: CASSRQAGPPSDTQYF
DNA: TGTGCCAGCAGTAGACAAGCGGGACCCCCTTCAGATACGCAGTATTTT
size: NA
J: TRBJ2-3
D: TRBD2
V: TRBV27

CDR3: CSASNPDTTRTDTQYF
DNA: TGCAGTGCTAGTAACCCGGACACGACCCGCACAGATACGCAGTATTTT
size: many
J: TRBJ2-3
D: NA
V: TRBV20-1

CDR3: CASSLGLGGAFYEQYF
DNA: TGTGCCAGCAGTTTAGGCCTGGGGGGCGCATTCTACGAGCAGTACTTC
size: many
J: TRBJ2-7
D: NA
V: TRBV12-3/TRBV12-4